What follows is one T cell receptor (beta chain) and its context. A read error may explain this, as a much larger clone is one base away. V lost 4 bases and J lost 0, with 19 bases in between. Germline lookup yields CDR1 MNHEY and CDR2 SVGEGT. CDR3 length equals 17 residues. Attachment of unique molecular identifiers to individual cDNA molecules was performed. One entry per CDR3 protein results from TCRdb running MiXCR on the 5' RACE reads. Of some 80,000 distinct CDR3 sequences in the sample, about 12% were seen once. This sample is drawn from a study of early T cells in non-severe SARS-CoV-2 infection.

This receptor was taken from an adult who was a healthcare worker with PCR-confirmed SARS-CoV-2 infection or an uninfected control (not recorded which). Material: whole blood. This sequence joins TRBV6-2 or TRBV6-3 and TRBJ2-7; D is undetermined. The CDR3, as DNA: TGTGCCAGCAGTTTCCTTAGCAGCTTCAGCAGCTCCTACGAGCAGTACTTC. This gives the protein CASSFLSSFSSSYEQYF.